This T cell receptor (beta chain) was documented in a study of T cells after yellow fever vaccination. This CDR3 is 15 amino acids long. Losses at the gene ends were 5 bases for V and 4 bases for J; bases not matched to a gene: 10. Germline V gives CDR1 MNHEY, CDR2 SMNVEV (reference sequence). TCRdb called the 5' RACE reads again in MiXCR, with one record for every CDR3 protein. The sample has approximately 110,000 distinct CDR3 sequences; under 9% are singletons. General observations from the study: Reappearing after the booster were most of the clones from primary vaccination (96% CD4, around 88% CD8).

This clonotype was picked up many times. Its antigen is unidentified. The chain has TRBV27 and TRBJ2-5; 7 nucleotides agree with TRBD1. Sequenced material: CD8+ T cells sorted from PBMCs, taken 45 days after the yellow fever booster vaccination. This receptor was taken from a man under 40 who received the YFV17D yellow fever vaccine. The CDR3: CASSPPGTVGETQYF. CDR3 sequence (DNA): TGTGCCAGCAGTCCTCCTGGGACAGTAGGAGAGACCCAGTACTTC.